This record looks at one T cell receptor beta chain sequence and its context. This entry comes from a study of blood T cell repertoires in COVID-19. At the level of the study: The study drew acute and convalescent COVID-19 samples from the United States, Italy and Spain. T cells, B-cell-depleted T cells, or PBMCs provided the cDNA or gDNA that served as material.

Authors' data handling: From reference gene primer amplification, estimates of nucleated cell counts were derived. Measured with immunoSEQ multiplex PCR; TCRdb has only the in-frame clones, and not every one. D and trimming come from the DNA, and the V and J calls and clone size come from that table. The sample has around 46,000 clones, 70% to 90% seen once. The receptor's source is a woman at least 80 years old with COVID-19, enrolled during active disease. Sequencing input: peripheral blood.

The CDR3 is CASSTRGGDGSYEQYF. CDR3 sequence (DNA): TGTGCCAGTAGCACCAGAGGAGGGGATGGGTCTTACGAGCAGTACTTC. The genes are TRBV19 and TRBJ2-7; a possible D gene is TRBD2 (6 bases). The CDR3 has 16 residues. V lost 6 bases and J lost 4, with 22 bases in between. The germline CDR1 and CDR2 sequences are LNHDA and SQIVND (reference sequence).